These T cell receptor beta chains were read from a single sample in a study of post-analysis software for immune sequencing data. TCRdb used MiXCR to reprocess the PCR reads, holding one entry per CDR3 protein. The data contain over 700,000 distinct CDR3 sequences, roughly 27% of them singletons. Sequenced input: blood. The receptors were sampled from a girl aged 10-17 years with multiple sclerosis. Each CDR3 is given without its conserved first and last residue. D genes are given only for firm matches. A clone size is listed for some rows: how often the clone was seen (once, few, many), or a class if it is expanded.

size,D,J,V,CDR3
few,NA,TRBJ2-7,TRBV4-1,ASSQAGDKSFYEQY
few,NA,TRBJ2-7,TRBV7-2,ASSLGDHPSYEQY
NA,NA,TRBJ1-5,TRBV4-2,ASSQLTRGVANQPQH
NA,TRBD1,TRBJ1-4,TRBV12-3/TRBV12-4,ASSRQGDRVNEKLF
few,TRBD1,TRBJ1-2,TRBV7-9,ASSSTRAGGGYGYT
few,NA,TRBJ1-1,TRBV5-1,ASSPQGWDAEAF
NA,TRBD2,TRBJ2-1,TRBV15,ATREGLASSNEQF
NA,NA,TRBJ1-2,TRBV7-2,ASSAEPGGLGGYT
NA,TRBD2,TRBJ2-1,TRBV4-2,ASSRLGIAGGPGDEQF
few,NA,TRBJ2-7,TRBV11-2,ASSLSAGEAAVKGQY
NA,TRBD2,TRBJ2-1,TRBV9,ASSVAPGGVWNEQF
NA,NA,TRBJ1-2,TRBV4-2,ASSQEPYGYT
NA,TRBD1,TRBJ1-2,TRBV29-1,SVRDSPAYYGYT
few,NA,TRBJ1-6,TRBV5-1,ASSLDSYSPLH
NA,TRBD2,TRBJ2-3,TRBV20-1,SGGRRGDTQY
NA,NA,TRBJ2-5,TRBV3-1,ASSHGVDMLSGETQY
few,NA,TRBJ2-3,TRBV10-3,AISGSGSDTQY
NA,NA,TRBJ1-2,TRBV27,ASSGEPTYGYT
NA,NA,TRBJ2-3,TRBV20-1,SARDWRGRTDTQY
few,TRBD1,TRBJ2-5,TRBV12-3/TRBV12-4,ASSTPTTGPQY
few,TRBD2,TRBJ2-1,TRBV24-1,ATSDLRGGLGLNNEQF
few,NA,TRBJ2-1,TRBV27,ASSFASFYDEQF
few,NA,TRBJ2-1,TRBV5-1,ASSSRPGSLWDEQF
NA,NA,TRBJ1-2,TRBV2,ASSDNREGYGYT
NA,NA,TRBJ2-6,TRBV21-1,ASSNRGPRANVLT
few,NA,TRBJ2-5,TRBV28,ASRTGGGNIETQY
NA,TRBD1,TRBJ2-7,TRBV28,ASSTPGQGRYEQY
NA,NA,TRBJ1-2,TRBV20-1,STNPGYT
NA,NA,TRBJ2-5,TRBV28,ASSLFVRETQY
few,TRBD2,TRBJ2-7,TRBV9,ASSSTGTSNEQY
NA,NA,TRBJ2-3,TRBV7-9,ASSLGDRINTQY
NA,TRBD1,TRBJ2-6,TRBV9,ASSEKTGGAGANVLT
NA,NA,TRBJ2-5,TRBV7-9,ASSSQRYAHIQGGQETQY
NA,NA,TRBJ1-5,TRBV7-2,ASSLSPDGSNQPQH
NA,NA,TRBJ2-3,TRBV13,ASSLAWGTQY
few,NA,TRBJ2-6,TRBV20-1,SAQQDAGANVLT
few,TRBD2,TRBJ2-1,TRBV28,ASSQLWTSGLYNEQF
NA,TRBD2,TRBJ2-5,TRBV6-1,ASSEVDGGEFETQY
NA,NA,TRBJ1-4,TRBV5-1,ASSSGNVWDLLATNEKLF
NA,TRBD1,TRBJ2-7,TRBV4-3,ASSPTGGEGYEQY
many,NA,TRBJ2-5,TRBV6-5,ASTPPGTSGETQY
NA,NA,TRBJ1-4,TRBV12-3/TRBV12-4,ASSFSGDSGKLF
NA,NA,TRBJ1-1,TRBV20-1,SARVPTNTEAF
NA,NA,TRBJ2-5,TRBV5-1,ASSGRDGARETQY
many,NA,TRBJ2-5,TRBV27,ASSLGWREAETQY
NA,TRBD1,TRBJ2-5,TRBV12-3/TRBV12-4,ASSSTGPKPEETQY
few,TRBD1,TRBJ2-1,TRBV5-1,ASSTPQGLHNEQF
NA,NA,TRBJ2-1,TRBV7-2,ASSLRTPHYNEQF
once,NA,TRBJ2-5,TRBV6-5,VSSYVRQGPETQY
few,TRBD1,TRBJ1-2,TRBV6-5,ASSRGTGLGGYT
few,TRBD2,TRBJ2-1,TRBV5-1,ASSTGLAGKYNEQF
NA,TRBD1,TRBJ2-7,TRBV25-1,ASTKTGTEYEQY
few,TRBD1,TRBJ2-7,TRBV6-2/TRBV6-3,ASSPPDRESEQY
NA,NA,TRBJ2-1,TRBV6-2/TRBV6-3,ASKGWRGRENEQF
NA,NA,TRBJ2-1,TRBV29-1,SAGTGDNEQV
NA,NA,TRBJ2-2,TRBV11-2,ASSSNWDGELF
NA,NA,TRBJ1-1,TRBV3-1,AGSPDWGTEAF